These T cell receptor beta chains were read from a single sample in a study of blood T cell repertoires in COVID-19. TCRdb's table, derived via immunoSEQ multiplex PCR, lists solely in-frame clones and lacks some. This table holds approximately 190,000 clones, approximately 82% found once. Sequences were obtained from peripheral blood. The receptors were sampled from a human donor with acute or convalescent COVID-19. The donor label of this sample is uncertain. CDR3s include the opening cysteine and the closing phenylalanine or tryptophan. D genes are given only for firm matches. Only part of the rows carry a size: once, few, many, or a class if the clone is expanded.

clone_size	d_call	v_call	j_call	cdr3_nt	cdr3_aa
-	TRBD1	TRBV6-5	TRBJ2-7	TGTGCCAGCAGTTACCGACAGGGGGGATACGAGCAGTACTTC	CASSYRQGGYEQYF
-	-	TRBV28	TRBJ1-3	TGTGCCAGCAGTTTAGTGGAGGGCCGAGACACCATATATTTT	CASSLVEGRDTIYF
-	TRBD1	TRBV19	TRBJ1-5	TGTGCCAGTAGTGCCCCAGACAGGGGCGGCGGTCAGCCCCAGCATTTT	CASSAPDRGGGQPQHF
-	TRBD1	TRBV18	TRBJ2-1	TGTGCCAGCTCACCACCGGGACAGGGGTACAATGAGCAGTTCTTC	CASSPPGQGYNEQFF
-	-	TRBV9	TRBJ2-5	TGTGCCAGCAGCGCCCCCTTGGGGAGGTCTGAGACCCAGTACTTC	CASSAPLGRSETQYF
-	TRBD2	TRBV27	TRBJ2-1	TGTGCCAGCAGTTTAGCAGAAACCCGACTAGGGAACGGGAGGGCCTACGAGCAGTTCTTC	CASSLAETRLGNGRAYEQFF
-	TRBD2	TRBV5-6	TRBJ2-1	TGTGCCAGCAGCTTAAGGACTAGCGGGACCTACAATGAGCAGTTCTTC	CASSLRTSGTYNEQFF
-	-	TRBV7-2	TRBJ2-7	TGTGCCAGCAGCTTGGCCAGGACCTACGAGCAGTACTTC	CASSLARTYEQYF
-	TRBD1	TRBV6-2/TRBV6-3	TRBJ2-2	TGTGCCAGCAGTTACGGACAGGTTGCCACCGGGGAGCTGTTTTTT	CASSYGQVATGELFF
-	TRBD1	TRBV27	TRBJ2-1	TGTGCCAGCAGTTGGAGCAGGGGGCCGGGCAATGAGCAGTTCTTC	CASSWSRGPGNEQFF
once	-	TRBV9	TRBJ1-6	TGTGCCAGCAGCGCCGACCCGACAGGAATTAATTCACCCCTCCACTTT	CASSADPTGINSPLHF
-	TRBD2	TRBV27	TRBJ2-1	TGTGCCAGCCTGAGCCGGAGGACCTTAACTAGCGGGAGGAGTAATGAGCAGTTCTTC	CASLSRRTLTSGRSNEQFF
few	TRBD1	TRBV29-1	TRBJ1-5	TGCAGCGTTGCTTCAGGGGGTGGGAGCAATCAGCCCCAGCATTTT	CSVASGGGSNQPQHF
-	TRBD2	TRBV6-2/TRBV6-3	TRBJ2-1	TGTGCCAGCAGTACCCCGCGGACTAGCGGGGCAAATGAGCAGTTCTTC	CASSTPRTSGANEQFF
-	-	TRBV28	TRBJ2-6	TGTGCCAGCAGCCACCGAGGAAGCTCTGGGGCCAACGTCCTGACTTTC	CASSHRGSSGANVLTF
few	-	TRBV7-3	TRBJ2-3	TGTGCCAGCAGCCCCGGAGAGGCAGTAGATACGCAGTATTTT	CASSPGEAVDTQYF
-	-	TRBV7-9	TRBJ2-3	TGTGCCAGCAGCAGCCCTGGCGGTCTACACACAGATACGCAGTATTTT	CASSSPGGLHTDTQYF
-	TRBD1	TRBV5-1	TRBJ1-1	TGCGCCAGCAGCACCGAAGACAGGGGGCGGGAAGCTTTCTTT	CASSTEDRGREAFF
-	TRBD2	TRBV6-5	TRBJ2-7	TGTGCCAGCAGTTGGACCGGGACTAGCGGGAACTACGAGCAGTACTTC	CASSWTGTSGNYEQYF
-	-	TRBV30	TRBJ1-1	TGTGCCGGGGGGGGACACATTCTTGAAGCTTTCTTT	CAGGGHILEAFF
-	-	TRBV12-3/TRBV12-4	TRBJ1-1	TGTGCCAGCAGCCTAGACCCGGACACTGAAGCTTTCTTT	CASSLDPDTEAFF
-	TRBD1	TRBV6-5	TRBJ1-6	TGTGCCACCAGGACAGGGTGGTACGATAATTCACCCCTCCACTTT	CATRTGWYDNSPLHF
-	-	TRBV28	TRBJ1-2	TGTGCCAGCAGTTCGACAGGAAACTATGGCTACACCTTC	CASSSTGNYGYTF
-	TRBD1	TRBV27	TRBJ1-4	TGTGCCAGCAGTGCAGACAGGGGGCGGGAAAAACTGTTTTTT	CASSADRGREKLFF
-	-	TRBV12-5	TRBJ2-1	TGTGCTAGTGGTCCGACTAGCAATGAGCAGTTCTTC	CASGPTSNEQFF
few	TRBD2	TRBV7-2	TRBJ2-3	TGTGCCAGCAGCTTAGCGGGAGGCGGGGGAGATACGCAGTATTTT	CASSLAGGGGDTQYF
-	-	TRBV19	TRBJ1-6	TGTGCCAGTAACTCGGATGCAGGCCCTGGGTCACCCCTCCACTTT	CASNSDAGPGSPLHF
-	-	TRBV6-5	TRBJ2-2	TGTGCCTCTCAAGGGGCCGGGGAGCTGTTTTTT	CASQGAGELFF
-	-	TRBV19	TRBJ1-2	TGTGCCAGTAGCACAGGGAAAATCACGTCGGGGGGCTACACCTTC	CASSTGKITSGGYTF
-	TRBD1	TRBV5-1	TRBJ1-3	TGCGCCAGCAGCTTGAGGGACAGCGATACCATATATTTT	CASSLRDSDTIYF
-	-	TRBV7-3	TRBJ1-1	TGTGCCAGCAGCCGACAGGCGAACACTGAAGCTTTCTTT	CASSRQANTEAFF
-	TRBD1	TRBV6-6	TRBJ2-7	TGTGCCAGCAGTTCCCCCTCGGACAGGGACCCCTACGAGCAGTACTTC	CASSSPSDRDPYEQYF
-	TRBD1	TRBV19	TRBJ1-1	TGTGCCAGTAGTCACGGACAGGGCGGGACTGAAGCTTTCTTT	CASSHGQGGTEAFF
medium-sized	-	TRBV9	TRBJ2-1	TGTGCCAGCAGCGTAAATTCGGGGGGGACAGGGCGAGGCAATGAGCAGTTCTTC	CASSVNSGGTGRGNEQFF
-	TRBD1	TRBV6-5	TRBJ1-2	TGTGCCAGCAGTTTTGGACAGGGGGCTTCTAACTATGGCTACACCTTC	CASSFGQGASNYGYTF
-	-	TRBV21-1	TRBJ2-7	TGTGCCAGCAGCAAACCCCAGCGGGATTCCTACGAGCAGTACTTC	CASSKPQRDSYEQYF
-	-	TRBV5-1	TRBJ2-3	TGCGCCAGCAGCTTGGGCGGGGATTCGACAGATACGCAGTATTTT	CASSLGGDSTDTQYF